Listed below are T cell receptor beta chains from one sample, sequenced in a study of early T cells in non-severe SARS-CoV-2 infection. MiXCR was run by TCRdb on the 5' RACE reads, yielding one entry per CDR3 protein. The sample has 48,000 or so distinct CDR3 sequences, 6.2% seen once. This sample comprised whole blood, obtained at baseline. These receptors originate from an adult who was a healthcare worker with PCR-confirmed SARS-CoV-2 infection or an uninfected control (not recorded which). The CDR3 runs from the conserved cysteine through the conserved F or W. Each record gives: V gene, CDR3 protein.

V gene: TRBV7-2
CDR3 protein: CASSPTPSGSGATQYF

V gene: TRBV4-3
CDR3 protein: CASSQGGSLGYGYTF

V gene: TRBV30
CDR3 protein: CAWRGTGELFF

V gene: TRBV19
CDR3 protein: CASSITGTSGFVQETQYF

V gene: TRBV28
CDR3 protein: CASSLRLGQAATYEQYF

V gene: TRBV27
CDR3 protein: CASSLWPGAEAFF

V gene: TRBV12-3/TRBV12-4
CDR3 protein: CASSTRGANEQFF

V gene: TRBV12-3/TRBV12-4
CDR3 protein: CASSLTRGSLYNEQFF

V gene: TRBV3-1
CDR3 protein: CASSPLAAPYEQYF

V gene: TRBV20-1
CDR3 protein: CSARDGGGRALGQLKSPDTQYF

V gene: TRBV12-3/TRBV12-4
CDR3 protein: CASSASDRLYSPLHF

V gene: TRBV9
CDR3 protein: CASTQGLAGDPPDTQYF

V gene: TRBV25-1
CDR3 protein: CASSRASGSDRNEQFF

V gene: TRBV10-3
CDR3 protein: CAITGTGEGYGYTF

V gene: TRBV6-6
CDR3 protein: CASSQTSGSTDTQYF

V gene: TRBV28
CDR3 protein: CASSLMGFQETQYF

V gene: TRBV20-1
CDR3 protein: CSAPRYGSEQYF

V gene: TRBV28
CDR3 protein: CASSSPRGEFYEQYF

V gene: TRBV2
CDR3 protein: CASTDRTGKNEKLFF

V gene: TRBV7-9
CDR3 protein: CASSPERASSYNEQFF

V gene: TRBV9
CDR3 protein: CASSATGAISYEQYF

V gene: TRBV5-1
CDR3 protein: CASTPTGELFF

V gene: TRBV5-1
CDR3 protein: CASSPGTESPSRTQYF

V gene: TRBV2
CDR3 protein: CASSEVAAKPYF

V gene: TRBV12-3/TRBV12-4
CDR3 protein: CASSPRGSGTDTQYF

V gene: TRBV27
CDR3 protein: CASSPFVSGNQPQHF

V gene: TRBV19
CDR3 protein: CASSILVTSGSVAETQYF

V gene: TRBV2
CDR3 protein: CASSDSGTGSYEQYF

V gene: TRBV18
CDR3 protein: CASSSAGIGAFF

V gene: TRBV28
CDR3 protein: CASSARTLGYTDTQYF

V gene: TRBV24-1
CDR3 protein: CATSDRASHEQFF

V gene: TRBV6-5
CDR3 protein: CASSYEGAGHYGYTF

V gene: TRBV4-1
CDR3 protein: CASSHGQGGTEAFF

V gene: TRBV5-1
CDR3 protein: CASSHRPTSGRIYEQYF

V gene: TRBV11-2
CDR3 protein: CASSLELAGSYEQYF

V gene: TRBV24-1
CDR3 protein: CATSDFKREGRATQYF

V gene: TRBV7-9
CDR3 protein: CALGPTATNYGYTF

V gene: TRBV20-1
CDR3 protein: CSARDPTRASVGETQYF

V gene: TRBV7-2
CDR3 protein: CASSYQAGFWETQYF

V gene: TRBV4-1
CDR3 protein: CASSQGTSGKLDTQYF

V gene: TRBV19
CDR3 protein: CASSIGGKKRETQYF

V gene: TRBV27
CDR3 protein: CASSIRQGQHQPQHF

V gene: TRBV19
CDR3 protein: CASSITGHGNIQYF

V gene: TRBV29-1
CDR3 protein: CSVSGLNTIYF

V gene: TRBV27
CDR3 protein: CASSWGGQKETQYF

V gene: TRBV9
CDR3 protein: CASSVVGELAGEQYF

V gene: TRBV5-1
CDR3 protein: CASSLGTGPRNYGYTF

V gene: TRBV11-2
CDR3 protein: CASSLGLGGYEQYF

V gene: TRBV20-1
CDR3 protein: CSARSRTGVFRTEAFF

V gene: TRBV20-1
CDR3 protein: CSARPGLANTGELFF

V gene: TRBV29-1
CDR3 protein: CSAGDPGEQYF

V gene: TRBV7-2
CDR3 protein: CASSSGAGGYDTQYF

V gene: TRBV6-2/TRBV6-3
CDR3 protein: CASSYGRADTGELFF

V gene: TRBV27
CDR3 protein: CASTKEGSSYNSPLHF

V gene: TRBV27
CDR3 protein: CASSLGPANNSPLHF

V gene: TRBV6-4
CDR3 protein: CASSDSDRNSPLHF

V gene: TRBV2
CDR3 protein: CASSKGLAGVPNEQFF

V gene: TRBV20-1
CDR3 protein: CSAGTSGREDTQYF

V gene: TRBV7-8
CDR3 protein: CASSLSRGAPDTQYF